The 27 T cell receptor beta chains reported below all come from one sample, sequenced in a study of blood T cell repertoires in COVID-19. Here immunoSEQ multiplex PCR was the method, and the copy in TCRdb shows in-frame clones only, minus some. Of 350,000 to 400,000 clones listed, around nine tenths are singletons. Sequencing used PBMCs or T cells enriched from blood (not recorded which). All receptors come from a woman in her thirties who had recovered from COVID-19.

The chain carries TRBV19 and TRBJ2-1; TRBD2 matches 10 bases. The CDR3 spans 15 residues. Germline loops: CDR1 LNHDA, CDR2 SQIVND (reference sequence). Trimming took 6 bases from V and 8 from J; bases not matched to a gene: 10. DNA for the CDR3: TGTGCCAGTAGCCATCCGGGACTAGCGCCCCATGAGCAGTTCTTC. Residues: CASSHPGLAPHEQFF.

This clone was observed once. The V and J genes are TRBV28 and TRBJ1-2; no clear D gene. V was cut by 7 bases and J by 3 bases, with 15 bases left in between. The germline gives CDR1 MDHEN, CDR2 SYDVKM. CDR3 length equals 14 residues. CDR3 sequence reads: CASTPPGVDYGYTF. The CDR3 region has the DNA TGTGCCAGCACTCCCCCCGGGGTGGACTATGGCTACACCTTC.

V gene TRBV18 combines with J gene TRBJ2-1; 7 bases match TRBD1. The CDR3 sequence is 17 residues long. J was trimmed by 0 bases and V by 2 bases; bases with no gene match: 7. Germline V gene sequence: CDR1 KGHSH, CDR2 LQKENI. This CDR3 reads CASSPYRGSGSYNEQFF. CDR3 nucleotides: TGTGCCAGCTCACCATACAGGGGATCGGGCTCCTACAATGAGCAGTTCTTC.

About this clone itself: Other DNA sequences of this sample code for an identical CDR3. The chain joins TRBV4-1 to TRBJ1-2, with D possibly being TRBD1 (5 bases). This CDR3 spans 13 amino acids. Deletions cut 3 bases from V and 2 bases from J, with 7 bases between. Germline CDR1 is MGHRA and CDR2 is YSYEKL. CDR3 region: CASSQAGNYGYTF. The CDR3 DNA is TGCGCCAGCAGCCAGGCAGGGAACTATGGCTACACCTTC.

The V call is TRBV3-1 (or the pseudogene TRBV3-2), the J call TRBJ2-1, with no clear D. CDR3 length equals 12 residues. Trimming took off 4 bases at V and 7 bases at J, with 8 bases between the two ends. The V gene's germline CDR1 is LGHDT and CDR2 YNNKEL (reference sequence). CDR3 region: CASSPSENEQFF. CDR3 nucleotide sequence: TGTGCCAGCAGCCCGAGTGAAAATGAGCAGTTCTTC.

This sequence joins TRBV15 and TRBJ1-4; tentatively, D is TRBD1 (5 bases). The CDR3 sequence is 15 residues long. The V end lost 0 bases, the J end lost 9 bases, and 14 bases lay between the germline ends. From germline, CDR1 is LNHNV and CDR2 YYDKDF (reference sequence). In nucleotides, the CDR3 is TGTGCCACCAGCAGAGAGGGGCGGCTGGGGAAAAAACTGTTTTTT. Translation: CATSREGRLGKKLFF.

The chain has TRBV28 and TRBJ2-7; 10 bases fit TRBD2. Germline V gives CDR1 MDHEN, CDR2 SYDVKM. CDR3 length: 14 residues. The trim removed 8 bases at V and 0 bases at J, leaving 4 bases unmatched. The CDR3, as DNA: TGTGCCAGCCAAGCGGGAGGGCCCTCCTACGAGCAGTACTTC. Translated: CASQAGGPSYEQYF.

J is TRBJ1-6 and V is TRBV19; D uncertain. CDR3 size: 15 residues. Germline loops: CDR1 LNHDA, CDR2 SQIVND (reference sequence). V lost 0 bases and J lost 7, with 10 bases in between. This CDR3 reads CASSIEAAGNSPLHF. The CDR3 DNA reads TGTGCCAGTAGTATAGAGGCCGCCGGGAATTCACCCCTCCACTTT.

The chain links TRBV30 to TRBJ1-3; D ambiguous. Germline V gene lookup returns CDR1 GTSNPN and CDR2 SVGIG (reference sequence). With 2 bases removed from V and 4 bases from J, the gap between germline ends came to 15 bases. The CDR3 extends over 15 amino acids. This chain's CDR3 is CAWSLAEPRGNTIYF. For the CDR3, the DNA is TGTGCCTGGAGTCTCGCAGAGCCGAGGGGAAACACCATATATTTT.

This clone was detected once. The chain has TRBV27 and TRBJ1-2; D possibly corresponds to TRBD1 (5 bases). Germline CDR1 is MNHEY and CDR2 is SMNVEV (reference sequence). The V end was cut by 2 bases, the J end by 8 bases, with 18 bases between. CDR3 length: 15 amino acids. The CDR3 loop reads CASSLMLTDRRGYTF. The CDR3 DNA reads as TGTGCCAGCAGTTTAATGCTGACAGATCGTCGGGGCTACACCTTC.

CDR3 sequence (DNA): TGTGCCAGCAGCTTACCCCCAACTCGGGCGGGAGAGGGAAAGGGTGAGCAGTTCTTC. Protein product: CASSLPPTRAGEGKGEQFF. The chain joins TRBV7-9 to TRBJ2-1; 7 positions agree with TRBD2. Germline V gene data show CDR1 as SEHNR and CDR2 as FQNEAQ (reference sequence). This CDR3 has 19 residues. V trimming: 2 bases; J trimming: 9 bases; junction bases outside the gene matches: 22.

The CDR3 protein is CAISGGQGKDSGNTIYF. The CDR3, as DNA: TGTGCCATCAGTGGGGGACAGGGAAAGGACTCTGGAAACACCATATATTTT. This chain joins TRBV10-3 and TRBJ1-3; TRBD1 aligns across 9 bases. V lost 4 bases to trimming and J lost 0 bases; unmatched junction nucleotides: 7. Germline assignment: CDR1 ENHRY and CDR2 SYGVKD. The CDR3 has 17 residues.

The V gene is TRBV2, the J gene TRBJ1-2; TRBD1 might be the D (5 bases). The germline V gene has CDR1 SNHLY and CDR2 FYNNEI. V shed 6 bases and J shed 4 bases, with 15 bases lying between them. The CDR3 runs to 14 residues. As DNA, the CDR3 is TGTGCCAGCAGCAGGACGGGACTCGGCTATGGCTACACCTTC. As protein: CASSRTGLGYGYTF.

The V and J genes are TRBV2 and TRBJ2-5; 9 nucleotides agree with TRBD1. The trim removed 4 bases at V and 5 bases at J, leaving 11 bases unmatched. The CDR3 length is 16 residues. Germline CDR1 reads SNHLY; CDR2 reads FYNNEI. The chain's CDR3 is CASSVLQGALGETQYF. DNA for the CDR3: TGTGCCAGCAGTGTTCTACAGGGGGCTCTGGGGGAGACCCAGTACTTC.

The rearrangement links TRBV9 to TRBJ2-6; unclear D gene. The CDR3 sequence is 15 residues long. Trimming stripped 2 bases from V and 0 bases from J, with 6 bases between. Germline V gene sequence: CDR1 SGDLS, CDR2 YYNGEE. CDR3 nucleotides: TGTGCCAGCAGCGTTTGGAGCTCTGGGGCCAACGTCCTGACTTTC. This codes for CASSVWSSGANVLTF.

V is TRBV5-6 and J is TRBJ1-1; possibly TRBD1 for D (5 bases). V was clipped by 4 bases and J by 7 bases, with 20 bases between them. Germline V lookup: CDR1 SGHDT, CDR2 YYEEEE. The CDR3 extends over 15 amino acids. The CDR3 reads CASSRPGRGEDEAFF. The CDR3 DNA reads as TGTGCCAGCAGCCGACCGGGGAGGGGAGAGGATGAAGCTTTCTTT.

The chain links TRBV4-1 to TRBJ1-2; 7 nucleotides agree with TRBD1. Germline V gives CDR1 MGHRA, CDR2 YSYEKL. The ends lost 0 bases at V and 6 bases at J; junction bases unmatched: 7. This CDR3 is 15 amino acids long. CDR3 protein: CASSQDSGGFNGYTF. CDR3 sequence (DNA): TGCGCCAGCAGCCAAGATTCAGGGGGATTTAATGGCTACACCTTC.

The V gene is TRBV5-4, the J gene TRBJ2-5; possibly TRBD1 for D (5 bases). Germline V gene sequence: CDR1 SGHNT, CDR2 YYREEE (reference sequence). V shed 2 bases and J shed 5 bases, with 16 bases lying between them. This CDR3 has 15 residues. In nucleotides, the CDR3 is TGTGCCAGCAGCTTCAAATCAGGGAATTTTGAGACCCAGTACTTC. Encoded protein: CASSFKSGNFETQYF.

The chain couples TRBV19 to TRBJ2-7; TRBD1 agrees at 8 bases. The germline CDR1 and CDR2 sequences are LNHDA and SQIVND (reference sequence). The CDR3 runs to 14 residues. The J segment lost 7 bases and the V segment lost 4 bases, leaving 9 bases of the junction unmatched. CDR3 sequence reads: CASSRGRGLGEQYF. The CDR3 nucleotides are TGTGCCAGTAGTAGAGGCAGGGGGCTGGGTGAGCAGTACTTC.

The J gene is TRBJ1-6, the V gene TRBV5-1, with D possibly TRBD1 on 6 matching bases. V lost 2 bases, J lost 7 bases, and 10 bases lay in between. This CDR3 has 14 amino acids. Looked up from germline, CDR1 is SGHRS and CDR2 is YFSETQ. Here the CDR3 DNA reads TGCGCCAGCAGCTTCGACAGGTTAAATTCACCCCTCCACTTT. It encodes CASSFDRLNSPLHF.

This clone was seen just once. The rearrangement links TRBV11-2 to TRBJ2-3; 9 bases are a match to TRBD1. The germline V gene encodes CDR1 SGHAT and CDR2 FQNNGV. This CDR3 contains 17 residues. V shed 5 bases and J 0 bases; nucleotides not matched to a gene: 9. The CDR3: CASSPLWTGESTDTQYF. In DNA, the CDR3 is TGTGCCAGCAGCCCACTTTGGACAGGGGAGAGCACAGATACGCAGTATTTT.

The chain combines TRBV6-5 with TRBJ2-7; TRBD1 matches at 8 bases. Germline-derived CDR1 and CDR2 are MNHEY and SVGAGI. The CDR3 totals 15 residues. V gave up 2 bases and J gave up 5 bases; unmatched junction bases: 8. The CDR3 loop reads CASSYTRQGAHEQYF. In DNA form, the CDR3 reads TGTGCCAGCAGTTACACGCGGCAGGGGGCCCACGAGCAGTACTTC.

V gene TRBV6-1 combines with J gene TRBJ2-5; no firm D call. There are 12 residues in the CDR3. V lost 2 bases and J 2 bases, leaving 3 bases between the germline ends. The germline gives CDR1 MNHNS, CDR2 SASEGT. CDR3 nucleotide sequence: TGTGCCAGCAGTGAATCACAAGAGACCCAGTACTTC. It translates to CASSESQETQYF.

Note on this clone: A read error may produce the germline difference seen at one junction end. The chain combines TRBV2 with TRBJ2-7; tentative D call: TRBD2 (5 bases). CDR3 size: 12 residues. Per the germline V gene, CDR1 is SNHLY and CDR2 is FYNNEI. CDR3 sequence reads: CASSGPPLLESF. The CDR3 region has the DNA TGTGCCAGCAGTGGTCCCCCCTTACTAGAGAGCTTC.

V usage is TRBV30 and J usage is TRBJ1-1; no firm D call. The CDR3 length is 14 residues. V lost 0 bases and J 0 bases, leaving 8 bases between the germline ends. Looked up from germline, CDR1 is GTSNPN and CDR2 is SVGIG (reference sequence). CDR3 nucleotides: TGTGCCTGGAGTGTACCTAGCGTGAACACTGAAGCTTTCTTT. Residues: CAWSVPSVNTEAFF.

This clone was detected only once. V is TRBV6-5 and J is TRBJ2-2; 9 positions agree with TRBD1. CDR1 is MNHEY, CDR2 SVGAGI, per germline. The CDR3 consists of 14 residues. With 11 bases clipped from V and 4 bases from J, the junction kept 8 bases outside the gene matches. The CDR3 region is CACHRGPVTGELFF. For the CDR3, the DNA is TGTGCCTGCCACAGGGGGCCTGTCACCGGGGAGCTGTTTTTT.

This chain uses TRBV9 with TRBJ1-3; D possibly corresponds to TRBD1 (5 bases). Germline CDR1 and CDR2: SGDLS and YYNGEE. V gave up 0 bases and J gave up 0 bases, with 7 bases separating them. The CDR3 spans 15 residues. CDR3 bases: TGTGCCAGCAGCGTAGACAGGCCCTCTGGAAACACCATATATTTT. It codes for CASSVDRPSGNTIYF.